This passage covers 23 T cell receptor beta chains from one sample sequenced in a study of blood T cell repertoires in COVID-19. Generated by immunoSEQ multiplex PCR, the TCRdb table keeps only in-frame clones and is missing some. The sample shows approximately 300,000 clones, roughly 83% of them seen only once. Sequencing was carried out using peripheral blood. Receptors were obtained from a woman between 45 and 60 years old with acute or convalescent COVID-19.

The V and J genes are TRBV28 and TRBJ2-5; the match to TRBD2 covers 8 bases. V dropped 5 bases and J dropped 5; count of bases not matched to a gene: 10. The CDR3 is made up of 15 amino acids. Germline V gene lookup returns CDR1 MDHEN and CDR2 SYDVKM. As DNA, the CDR3 is TGTGCCAGCAGTGCCCCCAGCGGGAGTGGGGAGACCCAGTACTTC. Translated: CASSAPSGSGETQYF.

The genes are TRBV6-4 and TRBJ2-1; 8 bases line up with TRBD1. Per the germline V gene, CDR1 is MRHNA and CDR2 is SNTAGT. The J segment lost 1 base and the V segment lost 6 bases, leaving 8 bases of the junction unmatched. This CDR3 is 16 amino acids long. The CDR3 protein is CASSGTGQGSYNEQFF. The CDR3 DNA follows: TGTGCCAGCAGCGGGACCGGACAGGGATCCTACAATGAGCAGTTCTTC.

The rearrangement joins TRBV7-2 to TRBJ2-4; 15 bases are a match to TRBD2. The CDR3 is 16 residues long. CDR1 is SGHTA and CDR2 is FQGNSA in the germline V gene. V was clipped by 4 bases and J by 4 bases; unmatched bases: 2. DNA of the CDR3: TGTGCCAGCAGCTCGGGACTAGCGGGAGGTAAAAACATTCAGTACTTC. Translating it yields CASSSGLAGGKNIQYF.

The V and J genes are TRBV5-3 and TRBJ2-7; 7 positions match TRBD1. TRBV5-3 is assigned to the ORF class and has an uncertain function. The CDR3 spans 15 residues. After removal of 5 bases from V and 0 bases from J, the junction contained 8 bases not matched to a gene. The chain's CDR3 is CARRHPGQSSYEQYF. DNA of the CDR3: TGTGCCAGAAGACACCCGGGACAGAGCTCCTACGAGCAGTACTTC.

This clone was observed a single time. The chain is built from TRBV4-3 and TRBJ1-2; tentatively, D is TRBD1 (6 bases). The CDR3 covers 15 residues. In germline, CDR1 is LGHNA, CDR2 YSLEER. Deletions cut 4 bases from V and 3 bases from J, with 15 bases between. CDR3 sequence: CASSRDRAGDYGYTF. DNA of the CDR3: TGCGCCAGCAGCCGAGATAGAGCAGGGGACTATGGCTACACCTTC.

V gene TRBV24-1 combines with J gene TRBJ2-2; D gene uncertain. Trimming stripped 3 bases from V and 0 bases from J, with 7 bases between. The CDR3 length is 15 residues. Looked up from germline, CDR1 is KGHDR and CDR2 is SFDVKD. CDR3 residues: CATSDPLANTGELFF. The CDR3 nucleotides read TGTGCCACCAGTGATCCACTTGCGAACACCGGGGAGCTGTTTTTT.

The chain combines TRBV28 with TRBJ2-7; 10 positions match TRBD2. This CDR3 contains 15 residues. V lost 4 bases to trimming and J lost 1 base; unmatched junction nucleotides: 4. Germline V gene data show CDR1 as MDHEN and CDR2 as SYDVKM. CDR3 DNA sequence: TGTGCCAGCAGTTCCTGGACTAGCGGATCCTACGAGCAGTACTTC. Translated: CASSSWTSGSYEQYF.

This clone turned up a few times. This chain connects TRBV19 to TRBJ1-2; TRBD1 matches at 7 bases. The CDR3 runs to 14 residues. Germline CDR1 reads LNHDA; CDR2 reads SQIVND (reference sequence). V gave up 6 bases and J gave up 4 bases; unmatched junction bases: 8. This CDR3 reads CASSEGQIRYGYTF. In nucleotides, the CDR3 is TGTGCCAGTAGCGAGGGACAGATCCGCTATGGCTACACCTTC.

J is TRBJ1-6 and V is TRBV19; D gene ambiguous. Trimming pared 8 bases from V and 3 bases from J, leaving 11 bases between. The germline V gene has CDR1 LNHDA and CDR2 SQIVND (reference sequence). CDR3 length: 14 residues. The CDR3 region is CASGQENYNSPLHF. The CDR3 coding sequence is TGTGCCAGTGGGCAGGAAAACTATAATTCACCCCTCCACTTT.

The genes are TRBV27 and TRBJ2-1; D is possibly TRBD2 (6 bases). Germline V gene lookup returns CDR1 MNHEY and CDR2 SMNVEV (reference sequence). V was trimmed by 6 bases and J by 2 bases, leaving 8 bases between them. The CDR3 length is 13 residues. The CDR3 coding sequence is TGTGCCAGCAGGGCTAGCGCCTACAATGAGCAGTTCTTC. This translates into CASRASAYNEQFF.

The V and J genes are TRBV4-1 and TRBJ1-3; D ambiguous. The V gene lost 1 base and the J gene lost 2 bases, with 18 bases spanning the gap. The V gene's germline CDR1 is MGHRA and CDR2 YSYEKL. The length of the CDR3 is 18 residues. CDR3 nucleotides: TGCGCCAGCAGCCAAGGGTCCGGGGAAGATTCGACTGGAAACACCATATATTTT. Protein product: CASSQGSGEDSTGNTIYF.

The gene calls are TRBV10-3 and TRBJ2-5; 9 bases agree with TRBD2. This CDR3 region has 17 residues. The V and J ends lost 0 bases and 2 bases, in that order; junction bases with no gene match: 7. The germline gives CDR1 ENHRY, CDR2 SYGVKD. CDR3 bases: TGTGCCATCAGTGAGTCGATCCCTAGCGGGAAGCAAGAGACCCAGTACTTC. Translated: CAISESIPSGKQETQYF.

Only a few counts were recorded for this clone. The CDR3 DNA reads as TGTGCCAGCAGCACCCGGGACTACCAAGAGACCCAGTACTTC. Its protein is CASSTRDYQETQYF. The genes are TRBV9 and TRBJ2-5; D is possibly TRBD2 (6 bases). This CDR3 has 14 amino acids. The V gene's germline CDR1 is SGDLS and CDR2 YYNGEE. V shed 4 bases and J shed 0 bases, with 10 bases lying between them.

The chain uses TRBV15 and TRBJ1-3; D ambiguous. The CDR3 covers 14 residues. Germline CDR1 LNHNV, CDR2 YYDKDF (reference sequence). V gave up 5 bases and J gave up 0 bases, with 8 bases separating them. CDR3 DNA: TGTGCCACCAGCGTGGGGAGCTCTGGAAACACCATATATTTT. Protein sequence: CATSVGSSGNTIYF.

The chain recombines TRBV27 with TRBJ1-5; 9 bases align to TRBD1. Losses at the gene ends were 3 bases for V and 5 bases for J; bases not matched to a gene: 2. CDR1 and CDR2 from the germline V gene are MNHEY and SMNVEV (reference sequence). This CDR3 has 14 residues. The CDR3 DNA reads TGTGCCAGCAGTTTCGGGACAGGGTATCAGCCCCAGCATTTT. Translated, it gives CASSFGTGYQPQHF.

The rearrangement joins TRBV27 to TRBJ1-2; D is undetermined. The V end was cut by 0 bases, the J end by 4 bases, with 12 bases between. This CDR3 has 15 residues. Germline V gene sequence: CDR1 MNHEY, CDR2 SMNVEV (reference sequence). The chain's CDR3 is CASSLSFLGSYGYTF. The CDR3 DNA reads TGTGCCAGCAGTTTATCTTTCCTAGGGAGCTATGGCTACACCTTC.

The chain has TRBV27 and TRBJ2-7, with a tentative D call TRBD1 (6 bases). Trimming pared 0 bases from V and 2 bases from J, leaving 11 bases between. The CDR3 length is 15 residues. The germline V gene has CDR1 MNHEY and CDR2 SMNVEV (reference sequence). In DNA, the CDR3 is TGTGCCAGCAGTTTATCGGTACAGGGACCCTACGAGCAGTACTTC. Translation: CASSLSVQGPYEQYF.

CDR3 residues: CASSQAQGEDTQYF. The CDR3 region has the DNA TGCGCCAGCAGCCAGGCCCAGGGGGAAGATACGCAGTATTTT. The chain uses TRBV4-3 and TRBJ2-3; 7 bases line up with TRBD1. The germline V gene encodes CDR1 LGHNA and CDR2 YSLEER. This CDR3 region has 14 residues. V lost 3 bases, J lost 5 bases, and 5 bases stayed unmatched.

This clone has a single count. The chain uses TRBV24-1 and TRBJ2-1; the match to TRBD1 covers 9 bases. Trimming removed 2 bases from V and 2 bases from J; junction bases left unmatched: 6. Germline assignment: CDR1 KGHDR and CDR2 SFDVKD. The CDR3 totals 17 residues. CDR3 loop: CATSDSGTGTPYNEQFF. The CDR3 nucleotides read TGTGCCACCAGTGATTCCGGGACAGGGACCCCCTACAATGAGCAGTTCTTC.

The chain has TRBV19 and TRBJ1-6; 9 positions agree with TRBD1. V trimming: 8 bases; J trimming: 7 bases; junction bases outside the gene matches: 12. The CDR3 spans 16 residues. Germline V CDR1 and CDR2: LNHDA, SQIVND (reference sequence). Here the CDR3 DNA reads TGTGCCAGTCTCCCCTACCGGGACAGGGAAAATTCACCCCTCCACTTT. It codes for CASLPYRDRENSPLHF.

The rearrangement links TRBV3-1 (or the pseudogene TRBV3-2) to TRBJ2-7; the D is unclear. The CDR3 length is 11 residues. Germline assignment: CDR1 LGHDT and CDR2 YNNKEL (reference sequence). V gave up 3 bases and J gave up 4 bases, with 4 bases separating them. CDR3: CASSQSYEQYF. The CDR3 nucleotides are TGTGCCAGCAGCCAGAGTTACGAGCAGTACTTC.

This clone was found a few times. The V gene is TRBV6-5, the J gene TRBJ2-5; TRBD1 is a possible D gene (6 bases). The CDR3 runs 11 residues. Germline CDR1 reads MNHEY; CDR2 reads SVGAGI. V was clipped by 6 bases and J by 5 bases, with 7 bases between them. In nucleotides, the CDR3 is TGTGCCAGCAGCCAGGGGGAGACCCAGTACTTC. Protein product: CASSQGETQYF.

The chain uses TRBV29-1 and TRBJ1-5; possibly TRBD1 for D (6 bases). The V gene lost 5 bases and the J gene lost 5 bases, with 13 bases spanning the gap. CDR3 length: 13 amino acids. Per the germline V gene, CDR1 is SQVTM and CDR2 is ANQGSEA. CDR3 DNA sequence: TGCAGCGTTTTGGGAGGGGGAGATCAGCCCCAGCATTTT. Protein: CSVLGGGDQPQHF.